One and the same sample provided the 9 T cell receptor beta chains below, sequenced in a study of human T cells and chemical hapten exposure. The time point denotes: patch test 1, 2 weeks after DPC sensitization. Treatment here: therapeutic diphenylcyclopropenone sensitization with weekly scalp DPC. TCRdb passed the RACE reads through MiXCR, listing each CDR3 protein once. The sample carries some 94,000 distinct CDR3 sequences, around an eighth recorded once. Specimen: whole blood, collected in connection with sensitization to the hapten diphenylcyclopropenone (DPC). The receptor set was obtained from a woman aged 40 to 50 with alopecia areata. Some clones in this sample may be carry-over from other donors' samples.

This clonotype was picked up a small number of times. V usage is TRBV7-2 and J usage is TRBJ2-5; TRBD2 matches 8 bases. The V and J ends lost 5 bases and 1 base, in that order; junction bases with no gene match: 6. Germline values: CDR1 SGHTA, CDR2 FQGNSA. This CDR3 spans 15 amino acids. The CDR3 coding sequence is TGTGCCAGCAGCCGAAATAGCGGGATCCAAGAGACCCAGTACTTC. Translation gives CASSRNSGIQETQYF.

This clonotype has a handful of counts. The genes are TRBV6-2 or TRBV6-3 and TRBJ2-1; 9 nucleotides line up with TRBD1. J was trimmed by 7 bases and V by 6 bases; bases with no gene match: 7. CDR1 is MNHEY, CDR2 SVGEGT, per germline. This CDR3 spans 14 amino acids. As DNA, the CDR3 is TGTGCCAGCAGCGGCGGGACAGGGCTAAATGAGCAGTTCTTC. Amino acid sequence: CASSGGTGLNEQFF.

V and J are TRBV19 and TRBJ2-1, with 12 bases that match TRBD1. The CDR3 is 15 amino acids. CDR1 LNHDA and CDR2 SQIVND come from the germline V gene (reference sequence). The trim removed 7 bases at V and 9 bases at J, leaving 10 bases unmatched. CDR3 protein: CASTGPGQGAFEQFF. As DNA, the CDR3 is TGTGCCAGTACCGGACCGGGACAGGGGGCATTTGAGCAGTTCTTC.

The chain joins TRBV20-1 to TRBJ1-6; the match to TRBD1 covers 9 bases. The CDR3 loop spans 13 amino acids. Germline V lookup: CDR1 DFQATT, CDR2 SNEGSKA (reference sequence). J was trimmed by 6 bases and V by 6 bases; bases with no gene match: 3. The CDR3 loop is CSAEQGANSPLHF. CDR3 DNA: TGCAGTGCCGAACAGGGGGCTAATTCACCCCTCCACTTT.

This chain connects TRBV5-4 to TRBJ1-2, with 7 bases that match TRBD1. Trimming cost V 2 bases and J 2 bases; bases outside gene matches: 9. Germline CDR1 SGHNT, CDR2 YYREEE (reference sequence). The length of the CDR3 is 16 residues. As DNA, the CDR3 is TGTGCCAGCAGCTTAGGAGCCGGGACAGCCAACTATGGCTACACCTTC. This encodes CASSLGAGTANYGYTF.

This clonotype came up many times. The V gene is TRBV20-1, the J gene TRBJ1-6, with D perhaps TRBD1 (6 bases). This CDR3 is 13 amino acids long. V shed 0 bases and J shed 14 bases, with 14 bases lying between them. The germline V gene encodes CDR1 DFQATT and CDR2 SNEGSKA (reference sequence). In DNA form, the CDR3 reads TGCAGTGCTAGAGATACCACAGGGAACACCCTCCACTTT. This codes for CSARDTTGNTLHF.

The V call is TRBV5-8, the J call TRBJ1-5; D is ambiguous. This CDR3 comprises 15 residues. CDR1 is SGHTS and CDR2 is YDEGEE in the germline V gene. The V and J ends lost 2 bases and 1 base respectively, with 10 bases between them. The CDR3 nucleotides are TGTGCCAGCAGCTTTGAGGGAAAGAGCAATCAGCCCCAGCATTTT. It encodes CASSFEGKSNQPQHF.

The chain has TRBV4-3 and TRBJ1-3; D is unresolved. The germline V gene has CDR1 LGHNA and CDR2 YSLEER. The CDR3 contains 13 residues. Trimming removed 2 bases from V and 4 bases from J, with 6 bases in between. CDR3 DNA sequence: TGCGCCAGCAGCCAAAATTCCGGAAACACCATATATTTT. As protein: CASSQNSGNTIYF.

This chain's CDR3 is CASSAGTSGTGELFF. CDR3 in DNA: TGTGCCAGTAGTGCCGGGACTAGCGGAACCGGGGAGCTGTTTTTT. The rearrangement links TRBV19 to TRBJ2-2; the match to TRBD2 covers 11 bases. This CDR3 spans 15 amino acids. Germline V lookup: CDR1 LNHDA, CDR2 SQIVND (reference sequence). Germline trimming cut 5 bases from V and 5 bases from J; bases unmatched to any gene: 4.